This T cell receptor beta chain was recovered during a study of molecular identifiers for immune sequencing clone quantification. The CDR3 covers 13 residues. V dropped 3 bases and J dropped 0 bases, with 6 bases sitting between them. CDR1 is LNHDA, CDR2 SQIVND, per germline (reference sequence). This clonotype was found many times. TCRdb independently ran MiXCR on the PCR reads; one entry per CDR3 protein. The data show 60,000 to 65,000 distinct CDR3 sequences, around 19% seen once. The sample taken for sequencing was naive CD8+ T cells from blood, with Jurkat cell RNA spiked in. The subset was: FACS-sorted CD8+CD4-CCR7+CD45RA+ naive T cells. The chain has TRBV19 and TRBJ2-7; no clear D gene. The source of this sequence is a human donor in good health. Some libraries in this study had Jurkat cell RNA spiked in. CDR3 amino acids: CASSIGHSYEQYF. In nucleotides, the CDR3 is TGTGCCAGTAGTATCGGGCACTCCTACGAGCAGTACTTC. The full variable domain, rest sourced from reference TRBV19 and TRBJ2-7, is DGGITQSPKYLFRKEGQNVTLSCEQNLNHDAMYWYRQDPGQGLRLIYYSQIVNDFQKGDIAEGYSVSREKKESFPLTVTSAQKNPTAFYLCASSIGHSYEQYFGPGTRLTVT.